This TCR beta chain was retrieved from a study of T cell changes during pregnancy in multiple sclerosis. Clones were sequenced by immunoSEQ multiplex PCR, and TCRdb holds only the in-frame ones, with some missing. This sample yields just under 65,000 clones, of which 91% are seen a single time; 1% to 1.5% belongs to the top ten. The ends were cut back, 3 bases at V and 1 base at J, with 10 bases in the middle. CDR1 SGDLS and CDR2 YYNGEE come from the germline V gene. The CDR3 runs 14 residues. The sequence was obtained from a female donor in good health, enrolled as a control in a pregnancy study. V is TRBV9 and J is TRBJ1-1, with D possibly TRBD1 on 5 matching bases. Source: peripheral blood, taken after pregnancy. For the CDR3, the DNA is TGTGCCAGCAGCGGACAGCCGAGGAACACTGAAGCTTTCTTT. Translated, it gives CASSGQPRNTEAFF.